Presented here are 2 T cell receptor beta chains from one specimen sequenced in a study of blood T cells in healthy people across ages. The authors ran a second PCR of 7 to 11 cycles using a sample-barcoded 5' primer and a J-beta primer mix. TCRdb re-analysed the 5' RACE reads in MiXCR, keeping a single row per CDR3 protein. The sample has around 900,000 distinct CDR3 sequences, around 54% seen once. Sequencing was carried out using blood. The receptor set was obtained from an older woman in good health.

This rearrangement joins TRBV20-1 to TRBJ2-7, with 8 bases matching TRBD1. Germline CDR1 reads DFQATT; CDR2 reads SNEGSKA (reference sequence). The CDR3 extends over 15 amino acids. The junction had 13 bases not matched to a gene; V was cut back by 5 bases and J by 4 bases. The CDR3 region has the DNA TGCAGTGCTGGGGGTCAGGGGGCCTTTACTTACGAGCAGTACTTC. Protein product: CSAGGQGAFTYEQYF.

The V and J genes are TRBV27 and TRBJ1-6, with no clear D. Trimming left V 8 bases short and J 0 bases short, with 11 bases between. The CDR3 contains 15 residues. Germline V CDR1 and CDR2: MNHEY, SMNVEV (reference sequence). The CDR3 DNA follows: TGTGCCAGCGCGACCGATAACTCCTATAATTCACCCCTCCACTTT. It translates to CASATDNSYNSPLHF.